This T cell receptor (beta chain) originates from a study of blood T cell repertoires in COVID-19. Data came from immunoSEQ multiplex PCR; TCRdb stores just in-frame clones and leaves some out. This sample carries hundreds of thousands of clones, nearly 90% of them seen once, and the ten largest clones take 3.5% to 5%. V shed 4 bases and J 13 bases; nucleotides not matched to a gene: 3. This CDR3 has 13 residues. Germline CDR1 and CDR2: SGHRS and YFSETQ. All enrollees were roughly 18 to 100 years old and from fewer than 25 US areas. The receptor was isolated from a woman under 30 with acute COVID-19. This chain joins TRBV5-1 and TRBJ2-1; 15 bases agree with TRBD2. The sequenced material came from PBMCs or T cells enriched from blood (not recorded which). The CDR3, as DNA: TGCGCCAGCAGCCGGACTAGCGGGAGGGAACAGTTCTTC. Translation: CASSRTSGREQFF.